These 31 T cell receptor beta chains came from one sample sequenced in a study of blood T cell repertoires in COVID-19. Generated by immunoSEQ multiplex PCR, the TCRdb table keeps only in-frame clones and is missing some. Of around 150,000 clones in the sample, approximately 90% were seen once. The sample consisted of peripheral blood. The source is a woman aged 55-69 years with active or convalescent COVID-19.

As regards this clone: Other DNA sequences of this sample code for an identical CDR3. The rearrangement uses TRBV5-4 and TRBJ2-7; possible D gene TRBD1, 6 bases. V was cut by 4 bases and J by 1 base, with 9 bases left in between. CDR3 length: 13 residues. Germline CDR1 reads SGHNT; CDR2 reads YYREEE (reference sequence). The CDR3 DNA is TGTGCCAGCAGCCTACAGGGTTCCTACGAGCAGTACTTC. It codes for CASSLQGSYEQYF.

The rearrangement uses TRBV7-9 and TRBJ2-5; D is perhaps TRBD1 (6 bases). The germline gives CDR1 SEHNR, CDR2 FQNEAQ (reference sequence). V was shortened by 2 bases and J by 2 bases, with 9 bases between the two germline ends. This CDR3 is built from 14 residues. The CDR3 is CASSLTTGQETQYF. The CDR3, as DNA: TGTGCCAGCAGCTTAACCACAGGGCAAGAGACCCAGTACTTC.

The chain joins TRBV5-1 to TRBJ2-7, with 7 bases aligning to TRBD1. CDR3 length: 16 amino acids. V gave up 2 bases and J gave up 4 bases; unmatched junction bases: 12. Looked up from germline, CDR1 is SGHRS and CDR2 is YFSETQ. The CDR3 region has the DNA TGCGCCAGCAGCTTCCGGGACAGTTCGGCCTTTTACGAGCAGTACTTC. This sequence encodes CASSFRDSSAFYEQYF.

The chain joins TRBV19 to TRBJ2-7; 11 nucleotides agree with TRBD2. Germline values: CDR1 LNHDA, CDR2 SQIVND (reference sequence). V lost 2 bases to trimming and J lost 4 bases; unmatched junction nucleotides: 4. The CDR3 is made up of 15 amino acids. The CDR3 protein is CASSILAGGSYEQYF. In DNA, the CDR3 is TGTGCCAGTAGTATACTAGCGGGGGGTAGTTACGAGCAGTACTTC.

This clone was detected once. The chain links TRBV5-1 to TRBJ1-3, with 7 bases matching TRBD1. The CDR3 contains 14 residues. V lost 4 bases to trimming and J lost 4 bases; unmatched junction nucleotides: 5. CDR1 and CDR2 (germline): SGHRS, YFSETQ. The CDR3 spells CASSVQGEGNTIYF. For the CDR3, the DNA is TGCGCCAGCAGCGTCCAGGGGGAAGGAAACACCATATATTTT.

The CDR3 sequence: CASSPSVDRGGTGELFF. CDR3 nucleotides: TGCGCCAGCAGCCCGAGCGTGGACAGGGGAGGGACCGGGGAGCTGTTTTTT. The J gene is TRBJ2-2, the V gene TRBV4-1; TRBD1 matches 9 bases. The CDR3 has 17 residues. The V gene's germline CDR1 is MGHRA and CDR2 YSYEKL. The junction had 11 bases not matched to a gene; V was cut back by 4 bases and J by 5 bases.

This clone was seen just once. The V and J genes are TRBV10-3 and TRBJ1-2, with D possibly TRBD1 on 5 matching bases. Germline values: CDR1 ENHRY, CDR2 SYGVKD. The CDR3 is 15 amino acids. Trimming pared 3 bases from V and 6 bases from J, leaving 17 bases between. DNA for the CDR3: TGTGCCATCAGTGAACGTTTGGGGACTAGGAATGGCTACACCTTC. Amino acid sequence: CAISERLGTRNGYTF.

The chain links TRBV6-5 to TRBJ1-1, with unresolved D. Germline V gene lookup returns CDR1 MNHEY and CDR2 SVGAGI. The V end lost 0 bases, the J end lost 3 bases, and 8 bases lay between the germline ends. This CDR3 comprises 14 residues. CDR3 amino acids: CASSYSIPDTEAFF. CDR3 in DNA: TGTGCCAGCAGTTACTCGATACCGGACACTGAAGCTTTCTTT.

This clone was picked up one time. The gene calls are TRBV12-5 and TRBJ2-3, with D possibly matching TRBD2 (6 bases). The CDR3 runs 17 residues. V dropped 1 base and J dropped 1 base, with 15 bases sitting between them. The germline gives CDR1 LGHNT, CDR2 FRNRAP. The CDR3 reads CASGLGRSGLRTDTQYF. The CDR3 DNA follows: TGTGCTAGTGGTTTGGGACGGTCGGGACTTCGCACAGATACGCAGTATTTT.

The chain links TRBV3-1 (or the pseudogene TRBV3-2) to TRBJ1-6; 7 nucleotides agree with TRBD1. The CDR3 has 17 amino acids. Germline values: CDR1 LGHDT, CDR2 YNNKEL (reference sequence). V was clipped by 6 bases and J by 0 bases; unmatched bases: 8. CDR3 region: CASRGDRASSYNSPLHF. CDR3 sequence (DNA): TGTGCCAGCAGGGGAGACAGGGCGAGCTCCTATAATTCACCCCTCCACTTT.

The V and J genes are TRBV7-8 and TRBJ1-2; TRBD1 matches 7 bases. The ends lost 9 bases at V and 3 bases at J; junction bases unmatched: 13. This CDR3 region has 15 residues. Per germline, CDR1 SGHVS and CDR2 FQNEAQ. This CDR3 is CASRENRDRDYGYTF. The CDR3, as DNA: TGTGCCAGTCGTGAAAACCGGGACAGAGACTATGGCTACACCTTC. Based on the CDR3 plus reference TRBV7-8 and TRBJ1-2, the full variable domain is GAGVSQSPRYKVAKRGQDVALRCDPISGHVSLFWYQQALGQGPEFLTYFQNEAQLDKSGLPSDRFFAERPEGSVSTLKIQRTQQEDSAVYLCASRENRDRDYGYTFGSGTRLTVV.

The V and J genes are TRBV9 and TRBJ1-1, with 8 positions matching TRBD1. CDR3 length: 15 amino acids. Germline V gives CDR1 SGDLS, CDR2 YYNGEE. The J segment lost 2 bases and the V segment lost 4 bases, leaving 7 bases of the junction unmatched. CDR3 amino acids: CASSPQDRANTEAFF. In DNA, the CDR3 is TGTGCCAGCAGCCCCCAGGACAGGGCTAACACTGAAGCTTTCTTT.

The CDR3 loop reads CASSPGTGLTGELFF. The CDR3 DNA is TGTGCCAGCAGCCCGGGGACAGGGCTCACCGGGGAGCTGTTTTTT. The chain is built from TRBV11-3 and TRBJ2-2; TRBD1 aligns across 9 bases. The CDR3 runs to 15 residues. Germline V CDR1 and CDR2: SGHNT, YENEEA. Unmatched junction bases numbered 5, after V lost 5 bases and J lost 4 bases.

The CDR3 sequence: CASSEQGSNEKLFF. Written as DNA, the CDR3 is TGTGCCAGCAGCGAACAGGGTAGTAATGAAAAACTGTTTTTT. The chain joins TRBV7-2 to TRBJ1-4, with TRBD1 as a possible D gene (6 bases). Trimming removed 5 bases at V and 4 bases at J, with 11 bases between. Germline V lookup: CDR1 SGHTA, CDR2 FQGNSA. The CDR3 totals 14 residues.

The genes are TRBV19 and TRBJ1-5; 7 bases align to TRBD1. This CDR3 contains 14 residues. Trimming removed 4 bases from V and 0 bases from J; junction bases left unmatched: 0. From germline, CDR1 is LNHDA and CDR2 SQIVND (reference sequence). The CDR3 sequence: CASSNRGSNQPQHF. The CDR3 nucleotides are TGTGCCAGTAGTAACAGGGGTAGCAATCAGCCCCAGCATTTT.

This clone was observed a few times. One end of the junction varies from germline; a read error may be responsible. This chain joins TRBV18 and TRBJ1-2; D may be TRBD1 (6 bases). The germline V gene encodes CDR1 KGHSH and CDR2 LQKENI. This CDR3 contains 15 residues. The CDR3: CASSTPTGPNYGYTF. In DNA form, the CDR3 reads TGTGCCAGCTCAACACCGACAGGACCTAACTATGGCTACACCTTC.

This chain uses TRBV7-2 with TRBJ2-7, with 10 positions matching TRBD2. Per the germline V gene, CDR1 is SGHTA and CDR2 is FQGNSA. This CDR3 region has 15 residues. V dropped 5 bases and J dropped 3; count of bases not matched to a gene: 7. CDR3 protein: CASSPTSGEIYEQYF. The CDR3 DNA reads as TGTGCCAGCAGCCCAACTAGCGGGGAGATCTACGAGCAGTACTTC. Filled out from reference TRBV7-2 and TRBJ2-7, the complete variable domain reads GAGVSQSPSNKVTEKGKDVELRCDPISGHTALYWYRQSLGQGLEFLIYFQGNSAPDKSGLPSDRFSAERTGGSVSTLTIQRTQQEDSAVYLCASSPTSGEIYEQYFGPGTRLTVT.

This chain joins TRBV5-1 and TRBJ2-1; TRBD2 matches at 8 bases. This CDR3 comprises 14 residues. V dropped 0 bases and J dropped 12; count of bases not matched to a gene: 8. Germline CDR1 reads SGHRS; CDR2 reads YFSETQ. The CDR3 bases are TGCGCCAGCAGCTTGGGAAGCGGGGGTACGGCGCAGTTCTTC. It specifies CASSLGSGGTAQFF. Full variable domain (missing parts from reference TRBV5-1 and TRBJ2-1): KAGVTQTPRYLIKTRGQQVTLSCSPISGHRSVSWYQQTPGQGLQFLFEYFSETQRNKGNFPGRFSGRQFSNSRSEMNVSTLELGDSALYLCASSLGSGGTAQFFGPGTRLTVL.

The V gene is TRBV27, the J gene TRBJ2-6, with D tentatively TRBD1 (6 bases). V dropped 5 bases and J dropped 0 bases, with 17 bases sitting between them. Germline loops: CDR1 MNHEY, CDR2 SMNVEV (reference sequence). This CDR3 region has 18 residues. CDR3 loop: CASSAIRTVHSGANVLTF. CDR3 sequence (DNA): TGTGCCAGCAGTGCAATCAGGACAGTGCACTCTGGGGCCAACGTCCTGACTTTC.

The chain links TRBV12-3 or TRBV12-4 to TRBJ1-1; 9 bases agree with TRBD1. The junction had 4 bases not matched to a gene; V was cut back by 6 bases and J by 5 bases. There are 13 residues in the CDR3. The CDR3 spells CASRLTGGTEAFF. The CDR3, as DNA: TGTGCCAGCAGGTTGACAGGGGGGACTGAAGCTTTCTTT.

The chain is built from TRBV10-1 and TRBJ2-1, with 9 positions matching TRBD1. This CDR3 has 13 amino acids. J was trimmed by 7 bases and V by 6 bases; bases with no gene match: 4. Germline-derived CDR1 and CDR2 are WNHNN and SYGVQD (reference sequence). DNA for the CDR3: TGCGCCAGCAGCAACGGACAGGGGAATGAGCAGTTCTTC. Its protein is CASSNGQGNEQFF.

The CDR3 is CASGGGTNQPQHF. The CDR3, as DNA: TGTGCCAGCGGGGGGGGGACCAATCAGCCCCAGCATTTT. The V call is TRBV2, the J call TRBJ1-5; D may be TRBD1 (5 bases). Per germline, CDR1 SNHLY and CDR2 FYNNEI. This CDR3 region has 13 residues. V lost 8 bases and J 3 bases, leaving 11 bases between the germline ends.

The chain joins TRBV19 to TRBJ1-2; TRBD1 matches 11 bases. With V trimmed by 9 bases and J by 4 bases, 10 bases remained unmatched. Looked up from germline, CDR1 is LNHDA and CDR2 is SQIVND (reference sequence). The CDR3 covers 15 residues. The CDR3 DNA reads as TGTGCCAGCGGGACAGGGGGTGAGCCTGGCTATGGCTACACCTTC. Translating gives CASGTGGEPGYGYTF. The full variable domain, its missing parts supplied by reference TRBV19 and TRBJ1-2, is DGGITQSPKYLFRKEGQNVTLSCEQNLNHDAMYWYRQDPGQGLRLIYYSQIVNDFQKGDIAEGYSVSREKKESFPLTVTSAQKNPTAFYLCASGTGGEPGYGYTFGSGTRLTVV.

CDR3 DNA sequence: TGTGCCAGCAGCTCGGAGGGATTCGGTGGTCATTTCTTC. Encoded protein: CASSSEGFGGHFF. This rearrangement joins TRBV11-2 to TRBJ2-1; D is possibly TRBD2 (6 bases). CDR3 length: 13 amino acids. The V gene lost 4 bases and the J gene lost 16 bases, with 20 bases spanning the gap. Germline V gene lookup returns CDR1 SGHAT and CDR2 FQNNGV.

The chain uses TRBV19 and TRBJ1-2; the match to TRBD1 covers 8 bases. The CDR3 totals 13 residues. Looked up from germline, CDR1 is LNHDA and CDR2 is SQIVND (reference sequence). J was trimmed by 4 bases and V by 4 bases; bases with no gene match: 2. CDR3 DNA sequence: TGTGCCAGTAGTAGACAGGGGACCTATGGCTACACCTTC. Translating gives CASSRQGTYGYTF.

This clone was picked up a small number of times. The chain couples TRBV5-6 to TRBJ1-2, with TRBD1 matching 10 bases. The V and J ends lost 4 bases and 0 bases, in that order; junction bases with no gene match: 6. The CDR3 length is 16 residues. Germline V gene lookup returns CDR1 SGHDT and CDR2 YYEEEE. For the CDR3, the DNA is TGTGCCAGCAGCCTTGGAGGGACAGGGGCTAACTATGGCTACACCTTC. Its translation is CASSLGGTGANYGYTF.

The chain is built from TRBV5-6 and TRBJ2-3; 12 nucleotides match TRBD2. Germline V gives CDR1 SGHDT, CDR2 YYEEEE. The V and J ends lost 4 bases and 1 base, in that order; junction bases with no gene match: 1. CDR3 length equals 15 residues. For the CDR3, the DNA is TGTGCCAGCAGCCGACTAGCGGGGGGCACAGATACGCAGTATTTT. Translating gives CASSRLAGGTDTQYF.

The chain is built from TRBV19 and TRBJ1-6; D is uncertain. Trimming took 3 bases from V and 2 from J, leaving 11 bases between them. This CDR3 has 16 residues. CDR1 is LNHDA, CDR2 SQIVND, per germline (reference sequence). This CDR3 is CASSISRKAYNSPLHF. The DNA for the CDR3 is TGTGCCAGTAGTATTTCCAGGAAGGCCTATAATTCACCCCTCCACTTT. Using reference TRBV19 and TRBJ1-6 for the parts outside the CDR3, the full variable domain is DGGITQSPKYLFRKEGQNVTLSCEQNLNHDAMYWYRQDPGQGLRLIYYSQIVNDFQKGDIAEGYSVSREKKESFPLTVTSAQKNPTAFYLCASSISRKAYNSPLHFGNGTRLTVT.

The J gene is TRBJ1-1, the V gene TRBV3-1 (or the pseudogene TRBV3-2); tentative D call: TRBD1 (6 bases). The CDR3 extends over 15 amino acids. V lost 0 bases and J lost 1, with 9 bases in between. Germline CDR1 LGHDT, CDR2 YNNKEL (reference sequence). The CDR3 loop reads CASSQENRANTEAFF. For the CDR3, the DNA is TGTGCCAGCAGCCAAGAGAACAGGGCGAACACTGAAGCTTTCTTT.

The chain is built from TRBV7-2 and TRBJ2-7, with D perhaps TRBD1 (5 bases). The V end was cut by 2 bases, the J end by 4 bases, with 12 bases between. Germline CDR1 and CDR2: SGHTA and FQGNSA. CDR3 length equals 14 residues. CDR3 in amino acids: CASSLRGGRYEQYF. The CDR3, as DNA: TGTGCCAGCAGCTTAAGGGGCGGTAGGTACGAGCAGTACTTC.

The chain couples TRBV10-2 to TRBJ1-2; D call uncertain. The CDR3 consists of 15 residues. V gave up 6 bases and J gave up 0 bases, with 14 bases separating them. Germline-derived CDR1 and CDR2 are WSHSY and SAAADI. The CDR3 DNA follows: TGCGCCAGCAGACCCGGGGTACAATCTAACTATGGCTACACCTTC. Amino acids: CASRPGVQSNYGYTF.